The 30 T cell receptor beta chains below all came from one sample that was sequenced in a study of T cell responses to AZD1222 COVID-19 vaccine. The repertoire was sequenced with immunoSEQ multiplex PCR; TCRdb's copy has only in-frame clones and lacks some. The profile shows about 120,000 clones, around 89% of them singletons. The sample here was peripheral blood, taken on day 0 of MenACWY control vaccination. The source is an adult in good health.

The chain uses TRBV10-2 and TRBJ1-6; no firm D call. V lost 3 bases to trimming and J lost 4 bases, with 10 bases between them. The CDR3 loop spans 15 amino acids. Per germline, CDR1 WSHSY and CDR2 SAAADI. The CDR3 protein is CASSERDNYNSPLHF. CDR3 nucleotide sequence: TGCGCCAGCAGTGAAAGAGACAATTATAATTCACCCCTCCACTTT.

This chain joins TRBV11-3 and TRBJ2-2; 10 bases match TRBD2. The J segment lost 5 bases and the V segment lost 1 base, leaving 4 bases of the junction unmatched. This CDR3 has 16 amino acids. Germline V gives CDR1 SGHNT, CDR2 YENEEA. CDR3 bases: TGTGCCAGCAGCTTAGGTAGCGGGAGGCGGACCGGGGAGCTGTTTTTT. Translation: CASSLGSGRRTGELFF.

J is TRBJ1-1 and V is TRBV10-3, with 7 bases matching TRBD1. The CDR3 consists of 15 residues. Trimming removed 7 bases from V and 2 bases from J; junction bases left unmatched: 10. The germline V gene encodes CDR1 ENHRY and CDR2 SYGVKD. The CDR3 nucleotides are TGTGCCATCAATCAGGCAGGGGGGAAAAACACTGAAGCTTTCTTT. It translates to CAINQAGGKNTEAFF.

This chain uses TRBV19 with TRBJ2-7, with D maybe TRBD2 (6 bases). V gave up 6 bases and J gave up 7 bases, with 22 bases separating them. The CDR3 contains 15 residues. CDR1 and CDR2 from the germline V gene are LNHDA and SQIVND (reference sequence). The CDR3 loop is CASRSAGTHLREQYF. The CDR3 bases are TGTGCCAGTAGAAGTGCGGGGACTCACCTTCGAGAGCAGTACTTC.

The chain uses TRBV6-6 and TRBJ2-3; D perhaps matches TRBD1 (5 bases). The CDR3 runs 13 residues. Deletions cut 6 bases from V and 4 bases from J, with 11 bases between. Germline V CDR1 and CDR2: MNHNY, SVGAGI (reference sequence). In DNA form, the CDR3 reads TGTGCCAGCAGCCAAAGGGGCTCAGATACGCAGTATTTT. Amino acid sequence: CASSQRGSDTQYF.

The chain couples TRBV6-5 to TRBJ1-2; possibly TRBD1 for D (5 bases). The CDR3 extends over 13 amino acids. Germline V gene lookup returns CDR1 MNHEY and CDR2 SVGAGI. V was pared by 9 bases and J by 4 bases, with 15 bases between. The CDR3 here is CASTQERGYGYTF. CDR3 bases: TGTGCCAGTACACAGGAGCGAGGCTATGGCTACACCTTC.

The chain has TRBV18 and TRBJ2-1; no clear D gene. The V and J ends lost 5 bases and 4 bases respectively, with 6 bases between them. The CDR3 has 12 amino acids. The V gene's germline CDR1 is KGHSH and CDR2 LQKENI. CDR3 residues: CASSASYNEQFF. The CDR3 nucleotides are TGTGCCAGCTCAGCTTCATACAATGAGCAGTTCTTC.

The rearrangement links TRBV6-7 to TRBJ2-1, with 14 bases matching TRBD2. TRBV6-7 is designated an ORF whose function remains uncertain. V lost 2 bases and J lost 3; bases outside the gene matches: 12. The CDR3 runs 20 residues. Written as DNA, the CDR3 is TGTGCCAGCAGTTACATCCCTTCGACTAGCGGGAGGGCCCACTACAATGAGCAGTTCTTC. Translation gives CASSYIPSTSGRAHYNEQFF.

This chain uses TRBV10-1 with TRBJ2-5; possible D gene TRBD1, 6 bases. The CDR3 extends over 15 amino acids. Trimming took 1 base from V and 1 from J, leaving 10 bases between them. Germline loops: CDR1 WNHNN, CDR2 SYGVQD (reference sequence). The CDR3 loop reads CASSEYTGSQETQYF. The CDR3 coding sequence is TGCGCCAGCAGTGAGTACACAGGGAGCCAAGAGACCCAGTACTTC.

The chain employs TRBV7-8 and TRBJ2-7, with D hard to call. Germline V CDR1 and CDR2: SGHVS, FQNEAQ. The CDR3 totals 13 residues. V lost 1 base, J lost 6 bases, and 10 bases lay in between. DNA of the CDR3: TGTGCCAGCAGCTTAGACGGGTTCGGCGAGCAGTACTTC. It encodes CASSLDGFGEQYF.

The J gene is TRBJ2-2, the V gene TRBV29-1; a weak D match, TRBD2 (5 bases). Trimming removed 3 bases from V and 5 bases from J, with 10 bases in between. Germline V lookup: CDR1 SQVTM, CDR2 ANQGSEA. This CDR3 has 13 residues. The CDR3 DNA is TGCAGCGTTGAGAGAGAGGGAACCGGGGAGCTGTTTTTT. Translated: CSVEREGTGELFF.

The chain couples TRBV3-1 (or the pseudogene TRBV3-2) to TRBJ1-1; D gene ambiguous. V was shortened by 1 base and J by 9 bases, with 9 bases between the two germline ends. CDR1 and CDR2 from the germline V gene are LGHDT and YNNKEL (reference sequence). This CDR3 comprises 12 residues. The CDR3 DNA reads as TGTGCCAGCAGCCAAGTGGTCGGTAAAGCTTTCTTT. Its translation: CASSQVVGKAFF.

This chain joins TRBV25-1 and TRBJ1-6; D possibly corresponds to TRBD1 (6 bases). Germline V lookup: CDR1 MGHDK, CDR2 SYGVNS. With 3 bases removed from V and 7 bases from J, the gap between germline ends came to 13 bases. The length of the CDR3 is 15 residues. Here the CDR3 reads CASSDSQGRNSPLHF. CDR3 in DNA: TGTGCCAGCAGTGATTCTCAGGGGCGGAATTCACCCCTCCACTTT.

The V gene is TRBV3-1 (or the pseudogene TRBV3-2), the J gene TRBJ2-3, with a weak D call TRBD2 (5 bases). The CDR3 sequence is 15 residues long. Germline lookup yields CDR1 LGHDT and CDR2 YNNKEL (reference sequence). Trimming removed 7 bases at V and 1 base at J, with 15 bases between. This CDR3 reads CASTSEGAGTDTQYF. DNA for the CDR3: TGTGCCAGCACCTCCGAGGGCGCGGGCACAGATACGCAGTATTTT.

V usage is TRBV24-1 and J usage is TRBJ2-3, with 7 positions matching TRBD1. The CDR3 totals 15 residues. Germline CDR1 reads KGHDR; CDR2 reads SFDVKD. With V trimmed by 10 bases and J by 1 base, 10 bases remained unmatched. Written as DNA, the CDR3 is TGTGCCACAGCAGGACAGGACGGGGGCACAGATACGCAGTATTTT. Translating gives CATAGQDGGTDTQYF.

The J gene is TRBJ1-2, the V gene TRBV27; TRBD1 aligns across 9 bases. Germline V gene data show CDR1 as MNHEY and CDR2 as SMNVEV (reference sequence). The CDR3 contains 15 residues. J was trimmed by 1 base and V by 6 bases; bases with no gene match: 6. The CDR3 region is CASSRTGQGNYGYTF. CDR3 in DNA: TGTGCCAGCAGCCGTACGGGACAGGGTAACTATGGCTACACCTTC.

V is TRBV10-3 and J is TRBJ1-1; 7 nucleotides match TRBD1. CDR3 length equals 14 residues. Trimming removed 5 bases from V and 1 base from J; junction bases left unmatched: 4. CDR1 is ENHRY and CDR2 is SYGVKD in the germline V gene. CDR3 protein: CAISMTGRNTEAFF. DNA of the CDR3: TGTGCCATCAGTATGACAGGGAGGAACACTGAAGCTTTCTTT.

The rearrangement joins TRBV6-2 or TRBV6-3 to TRBJ2-5; 14 positions agree with TRBD2. Germline V gives CDR1 MNHEY, CDR2 SVGEGT. V lost 4 bases and J lost 2; bases outside the gene matches: 6. CDR3 size: 17 residues. The chain's CDR3 is CASSSGTSGSIQETQYF. The CDR3 coding sequence is TGTGCCAGCAGTTCGGGGACTAGCGGGAGTATTCAAGAGACCCAGTACTTC.

This chain links TRBV11-3 with TRBJ2-7, with D perhaps TRBD2 (6 bases). The germline V gene has CDR1 SGHNT and CDR2 YENEEA. With 1 base removed from V and 2 bases from J, the gap between germline ends came to 12 bases. This CDR3 has 15 amino acids. CDR3 loop: CASSLVVAETYEQYF. DNA for the CDR3: TGTGCCAGCAGCTTAGTCGTAGCGGAGACCTACGAGCAGTACTTC.

The chain uses TRBV5-1 and TRBJ2-5, with 7 bases fitting TRBD2. Germline V gene data show CDR1 as SGHRS and CDR2 as YFSETQ. The V segment lost 4 bases and the J segment 4 bases; nucleotides outside the gene matches: 10. The CDR3 totals 15 residues. In DNA form, the CDR3 reads TGCGCCAGCAGCCCCGGGGGGAGTTTGGGAGAGACCCAGTACTTC. Translation gives CASSPGGSLGETQYF.

The chain uses TRBV30 and TRBJ1-4; the D is unclear. Germline V lookup: CDR1 GTSNPN, CDR2 SVGIG (reference sequence). This CDR3 has 14 amino acids. V was shortened by 4 bases and J by 4 bases, with 13 bases between the two germline ends. The CDR3 loop is CAWNEWQVNEKLFF. The CDR3 nucleotides read TGTGCCTGGAACGAGTGGCAGGTTAATGAAAAACTGTTTTTT.

This chain connects TRBV19 to TRBJ2-1; 8 bases are a match to TRBD2. Germline CDR1 is LNHDA and CDR2 is SQIVND (reference sequence). This CDR3 region has 14 residues. V shed 7 bases, J shed 5 bases, and the junction held 7 bases outside the gene matches. The CDR3 region is CASTRTSSNNEQFF. The CDR3 coding sequence is TGTGCCAGTACCCGGACTAGCAGCAACAATGAGCAGTTCTTC.

This clone appeared a single time. This chain connects TRBV5-5 to TRBJ1-1; D gene ambiguous. With 0 bases removed from V and 8 bases from J, the gap between germline ends came to 14 bases. Germline V gives CDR1 SGHKS, CDR2 YYEKEE (reference sequence). The CDR3 spans 14 residues. The CDR3 loop reads CASSLVKWADEAFF. In DNA form, the CDR3 reads TGTGCCAGCAGCTTGGTTAAGTGGGCGGACGAAGCTTTCTTT.

The chain combines TRBV11-3 with TRBJ1-1, with a tentative D call TRBD1 (6 bases). CDR3 size: 14 residues. V gave up 5 bases and J gave up 8 bases, with 18 bases separating them. Germline values: CDR1 SGHNT, CDR2 YENEEA. Here the CDR3 reads CASSPYNRDPEAFF. For the CDR3, the DNA is TGTGCCAGCAGCCCATATAACAGGGACCCCGAAGCTTTCTTT.

This clone was found once. This rearrangement joins TRBV7-9 to TRBJ2-5, with D unclear. From germline, CDR1 is SEHNR and CDR2 FQNEAQ (reference sequence). This CDR3 comprises 13 residues. The germline V and J ends were trimmed by 7 bases and 3 bases, with 12 bases remaining between them. The CDR3 reads CASTTQTKETQYF. The CDR3 coding sequence is TGTGCCAGCACCACACAGACAAAAGAGACCCAGTACTTC.

The rearrangement uses TRBV7-9 and TRBJ2-3; 7 positions agree with TRBD1. The CDR3 has 15 residues. Trimming cost V 5 bases and J 2 bases; bases outside gene matches: 7. Germline CDR1 reads SEHNR; CDR2 reads FQNEAQ (reference sequence). The CDR3 DNA is TGTGCCAGCAGCCGATGGGACAGACTCACAGATACGCAGTATTTT. Its translation is CASSRWDRLTDTQYF. Full variable domain (outside the CDR3, taken from reference TRBV7-9 and TRBJ2-3): DTGVSQNPRHKITKRGQNVTFRCDPISEHNRLYWYRQTLGQGPEFLTYFQNEAQLEKSRLLSDRFSAERPKGSFSTLEIQRTEQGDSAMYLCASSRWDRLTDTQYFGPGTRLTVL.

This chain connects TRBV18 to TRBJ1-5; D is unclear. V gave up 3 bases and J gave up 2 bases, with 11 bases separating them. Looked up from germline, CDR1 is KGHSH and CDR2 is LQKENI. The CDR3 totals 15 residues. This CDR3 reads CASSPPWAGNQPQHF. CDR3 nucleotides: TGTGCCAGCTCACCCCCGTGGGCGGGCAATCAGCCCCAGCATTTT.

The chain combines TRBV4-1 with TRBJ2-7; 7 bases map to TRBD2. J was trimmed by 4 bases and V by 7 bases; bases with no gene match: 13. Per the germline V gene, CDR1 is MGHRA and CDR2 is YSYEKL. This CDR3 comprises 15 residues. Here the CDR3 DNA reads TGCGCCAGCAAGCTAGGACTAGACTCTTCGTACGAGCAGTACTTC. Translating it yields CASKLGLDSSYEQYF.

The chain links TRBV7-9 to TRBJ1-2; D possibly corresponds to TRBD1 (5 bases). This CDR3 comprises 15 residues. Germline lookup yields CDR1 SEHNR and CDR2 FQNEAQ (reference sequence). V was trimmed by 5 bases and J by 4 bases, leaving 17 bases between them. CDR3 nucleotides: TGTGCCAGCAGCCCGCCCCCGGGAAGGGGCTATGGCTACACCTTC. Residues: CASSPPPGRGYGYTF.

The CDR3: CASSLGQQETQYF. In nucleotides, the CDR3 is TGTGCCAGCAGCTTAGGACAGCAAGAGACCCAGTACTTC. This chain joins TRBV7-2 and TRBJ2-5; a possible D gene is TRBD1 (5 bases). This CDR3 contains 13 residues. The V end lost 1 base, the J end lost 2 bases, and 5 bases lay between the germline ends. Germline V gene data show CDR1 as SGHTA and CDR2 as FQGNSA.